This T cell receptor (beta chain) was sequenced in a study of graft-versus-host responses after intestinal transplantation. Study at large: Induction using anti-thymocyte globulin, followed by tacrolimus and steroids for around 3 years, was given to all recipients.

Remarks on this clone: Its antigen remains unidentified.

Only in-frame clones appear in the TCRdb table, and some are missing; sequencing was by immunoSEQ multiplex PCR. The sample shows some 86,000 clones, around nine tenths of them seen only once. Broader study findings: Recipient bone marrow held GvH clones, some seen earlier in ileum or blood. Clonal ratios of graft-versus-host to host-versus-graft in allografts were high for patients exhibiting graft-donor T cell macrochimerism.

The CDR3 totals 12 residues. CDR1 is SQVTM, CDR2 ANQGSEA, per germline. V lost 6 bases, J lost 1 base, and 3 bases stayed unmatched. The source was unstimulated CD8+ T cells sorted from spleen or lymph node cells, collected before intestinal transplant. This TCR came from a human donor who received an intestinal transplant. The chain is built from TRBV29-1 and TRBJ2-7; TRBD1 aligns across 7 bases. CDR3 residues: CSVEQGSYEQYF. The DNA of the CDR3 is TGCAGCGTCGAACAGGGGTCCTACGAGCAGTACTTC.